This T cell receptor beta chain was observed in a study of long-term antiretroviral therapy in people with HIV. Study-wide points: Among HIV repertoires, CDR3 length ranges were narrower than those of controls. Before ART, certain clones expanded, and these dominated the repertoire at all time points.

immunoSEQ v3.0 was run at survey level. Each sample aimed for roughly 35,000-50,000 sequenced T-cell genomes. This table comes from immunoSEQ multiplex PCR, and its TCRdb copy is limited to in-frame clones, with some not included. The sample contains some 20,000 clones, roughly 82% of which appear only once. Note on this clone: Its target is not known.

The germline CDR1 and CDR2 sequences are LNHDA and SQIVND (reference sequence). The germline V and J ends were trimmed by 5 bases and 3 bases, with 17 bases remaining between them. There are 16 residues in the CDR3. The chain joins TRBV19 to TRBJ1-5; possible D gene TRBD1, 6 bases. The sequences come from unsorted PBMCs, collected almost 6 years after starting antiretroviral therapy. The receptor was isolated from a man between 25 and 39 years old with HIV. CDR3 loop: CASSLLGRGDNQPQHF. The CDR3 bases are TGTGCCAGTAGTCTTCTTGGCAGGGGCGACAATCAGCCCCAGCATTTT.